The rows below give T cell receptor beta chains drawn from one sample of a study of blood T cell repertoires in COVID-19. Assay used: immunoSEQ multiplex PCR; TCRdb lists only in-frame clones, some missing. The sample shows about 270,000 clones, less than 85% of them seen only once. The specimen was peripheral blood. Receptors originate from a woman under 30 with acute or convalescent COVID-19. CDR3s include the opening cysteine and the closing phenylalanine or tryptophan. The D gene is left open where the match is weak. Clone size is stated in some rows and not others, as once, few, many or a class when expanded.

size	V	J	D	CDR3	DNA
.	TRBV30	TRBJ1-6	TRBD1	CAWSDLQGGSPLHF	TGTGCCTGGAGTGACCTTCAGGGGGGATCACCCCTCCACTTT
.	TRBV3-1/TRBV3-2	TRBJ2-7	TRBD2	CASSQTPLAGVSYEQYF	TGTGCCAGCAGCCAGACCCCCCTAGCGGGAGTATCCTACGAGCAGTACTTC
.	TRBV5-1	TRBJ1-1	TRBD1	CASSVGTAEAFF	TGCGCCAGCAGCGTTGGGACAGCTGAAGCTTTCTTT
.	TRBV7-9	TRBJ1-5	TRBD1	CASSLGALKQGGHQPQHF	TGTGCCAGCAGCTTAGGGGCCCTCAAACAGGGGGGACATCAGCCCCAGCATTTT
.	TRBV29-1	TRBJ2-6	.	CSVWFPKSGVSGANVLTF	TGCAGCGTTTGGTTCCCGAAGTCAGGGGTCTCTGGGGCCAACGTCCTGACTTTC
.	TRBV6-6	TRBJ2-3	.	CASSYAARGDTQYF	TGTGCCAGCAGTTATGCGGCCCGGGGGGATACGCAGTATTTT
.	TRBV30	TRBJ2-7	.	CAWSARLGVSEQYF	TGTGCCTGGAGTGCCCGTCTCGGAGTAAGCGAGCAGTACTTC
.	TRBV3-1/TRBV3-2	TRBJ1-6	.	CASSPIDSHNSPLHF	TGTGCCAGCAGCCCTATAGACAGCCATAATTCACCCCTCCACTTT
.	TRBV28	TRBJ2-5	TRBD2	CASSTLAGVRETQYF	TGTGCCAGCAGTACATTAGCGGGAGTACGGGAGACCCAGTACTTC
once	TRBV5-6	TRBJ2-5	TRBD2	CASSLGPPLAGVETQYF	TGTGCCAGCAGCTTGGGCCCGCCACTAGCGGGAGTAGAGACCCAGTACTTC
.	TRBV19	TRBJ1-1	TRBD1	CASSTGPGTGLNTEAFF	TGTGCCAGTAGTACCGGTCCCGGGACAGGTTTGAACACTGAAGCTTTCTTT
.	TRBV7-2	TRBJ2-2	TRBD2	CASSLDWTSGRSGELFF	TGTGCCAGCAGCTTAGATTGGACTAGCGGGAGATCCGGGGAGCTGTTTTTT
.	TRBV18	TRBJ2-1	.	CASSKDEGVVEQFF	TGTGCCAGCTCAAAAGACGAAGGGGTTGTAGAGCAGTTCTTC
.	TRBV11-2	TRBJ2-1	.	CASSLGRASNEQFF	TGTGCCAGCAGCTTAGGGAGGGCGAGCAATGAGCAGTTCTTC